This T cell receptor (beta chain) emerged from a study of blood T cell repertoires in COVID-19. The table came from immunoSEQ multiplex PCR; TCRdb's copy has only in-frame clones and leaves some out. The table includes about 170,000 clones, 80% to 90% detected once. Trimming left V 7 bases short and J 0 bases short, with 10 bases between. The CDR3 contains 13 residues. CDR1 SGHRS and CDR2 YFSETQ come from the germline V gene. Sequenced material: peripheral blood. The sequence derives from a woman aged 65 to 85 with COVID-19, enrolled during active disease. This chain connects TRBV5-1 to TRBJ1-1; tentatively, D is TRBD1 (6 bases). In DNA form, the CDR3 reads TGCGCCAGCGCTCAGGGGTTGAACACTGAAGCTTTCTTT. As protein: CASAQGLNTEAFF. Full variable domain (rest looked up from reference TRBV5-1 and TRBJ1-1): KAGVTQTPRYLIKTRGQQVTLSCSPISGHRSVSWYQQTPGQGLQFLFEYFSETQRNKGNFPGRFSGRQFSNSRSEMNVSTLELGDSALYLCASAQGLNTEAFFGQGTRLTVV.